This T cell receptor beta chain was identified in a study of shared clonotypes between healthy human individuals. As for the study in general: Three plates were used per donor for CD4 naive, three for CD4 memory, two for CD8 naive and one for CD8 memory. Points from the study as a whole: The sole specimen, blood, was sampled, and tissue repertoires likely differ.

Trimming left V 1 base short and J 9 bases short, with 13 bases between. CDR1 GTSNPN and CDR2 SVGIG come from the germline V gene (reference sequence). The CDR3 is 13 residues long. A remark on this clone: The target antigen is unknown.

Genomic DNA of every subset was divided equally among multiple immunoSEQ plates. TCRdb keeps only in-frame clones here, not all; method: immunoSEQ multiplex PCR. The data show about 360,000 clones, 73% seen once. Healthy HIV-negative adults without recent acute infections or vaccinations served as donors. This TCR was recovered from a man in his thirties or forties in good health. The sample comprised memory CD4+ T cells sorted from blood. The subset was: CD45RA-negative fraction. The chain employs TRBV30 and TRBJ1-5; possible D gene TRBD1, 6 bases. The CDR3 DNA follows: TGTGCCTGGAGTGGTGATACAGGGAGGCCCCAGCATTTT. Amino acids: CAWSGDTGRPQHF.